This TCR beta chain was recovered during a study of blood T cell repertoires in COVID-19. The Seattle site enrolled patients during active infection and followed them longitudinally. Libraries were prepared by immunoSEQ multiplex PCR; TCRdb keeps only in-frame clonotypes and omits some of them. The profile shows tens of thousands of clones, around 74% of them singletons. The receptor comes from a man aged 60 to 69 with COVID-19, enrolled during active disease. Input material: peripheral blood.

CDR3 in DNA: TGTGCCAGTAGTACACAGTTCAATGAGCAGTTCTTC. This gives the protein CASSTQFNEQFF. This chain joins TRBV19 and TRBJ2-1; no definite D call. CDR1 LNHDA and CDR2 SQIVND come from the germline V gene (reference sequence). The V end was cut by 4 bases, the J end by 6 bases, with 7 bases between. The CDR3 is 12 amino acids. Filled out from reference TRBV19 and TRBJ2-1, the complete variable domain reads DGGITQSPKYLFRKEGQNVTLSCEQNLNHDAMYWYRQDPGQGLRLIYYSQIVNDFQKGDIAEGYSVSREKKESFPLTVTSAQKNPTAFYLCASSTQFNEQFFGPGTRLTVL.